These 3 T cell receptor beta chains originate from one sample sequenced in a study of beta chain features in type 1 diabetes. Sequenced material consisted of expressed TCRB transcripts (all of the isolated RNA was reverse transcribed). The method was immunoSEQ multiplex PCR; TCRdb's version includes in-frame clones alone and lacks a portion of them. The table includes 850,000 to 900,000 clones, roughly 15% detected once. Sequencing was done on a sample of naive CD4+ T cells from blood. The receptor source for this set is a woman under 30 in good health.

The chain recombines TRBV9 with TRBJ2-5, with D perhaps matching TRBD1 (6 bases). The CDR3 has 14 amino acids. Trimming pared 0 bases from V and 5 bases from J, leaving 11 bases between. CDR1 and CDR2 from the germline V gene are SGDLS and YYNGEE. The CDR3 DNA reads TGTGCCAGCAGCGTAGGGCCCCAGGGGGAGACCCAGTACTTC. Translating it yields CASSVGPQGETQYF.

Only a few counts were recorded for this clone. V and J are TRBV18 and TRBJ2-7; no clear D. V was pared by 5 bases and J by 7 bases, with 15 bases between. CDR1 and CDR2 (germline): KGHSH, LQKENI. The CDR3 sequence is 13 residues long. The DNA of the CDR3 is TGTGCCAGCTCAATGGGAACCCTTGAAGAGCAGTACTTC. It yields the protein CASSMGTLEEQYF.

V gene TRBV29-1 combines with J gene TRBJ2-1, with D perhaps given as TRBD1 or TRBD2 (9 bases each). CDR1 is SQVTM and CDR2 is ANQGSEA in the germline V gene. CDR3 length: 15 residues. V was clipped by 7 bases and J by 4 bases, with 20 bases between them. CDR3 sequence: CSAAGGTGFYNEQFF. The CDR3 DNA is TGCAGCGCCGCGGGGGGGACAGGGTTTTACAATGAGCAGTTCTTC.